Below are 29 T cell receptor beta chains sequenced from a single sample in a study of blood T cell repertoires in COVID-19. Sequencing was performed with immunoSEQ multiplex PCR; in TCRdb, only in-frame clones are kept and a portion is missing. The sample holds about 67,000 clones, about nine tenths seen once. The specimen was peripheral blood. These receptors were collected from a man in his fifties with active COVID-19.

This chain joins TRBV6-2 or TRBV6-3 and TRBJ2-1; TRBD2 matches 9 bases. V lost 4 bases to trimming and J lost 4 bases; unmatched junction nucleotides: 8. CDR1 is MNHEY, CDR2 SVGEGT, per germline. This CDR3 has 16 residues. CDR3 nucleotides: TGTGCCAGCAGTTCCCCAAGCGGGAGGACATACAATGAGCAGTTCTTC. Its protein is CASSSPSGRTYNEQFF.

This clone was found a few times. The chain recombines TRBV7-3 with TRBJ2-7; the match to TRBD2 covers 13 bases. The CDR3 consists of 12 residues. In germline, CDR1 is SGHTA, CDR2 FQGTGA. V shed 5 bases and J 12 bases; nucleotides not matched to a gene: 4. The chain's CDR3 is CASSQTSGRLYF. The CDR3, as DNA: TGTGCCAGCAGCCAGACTAGCGGGAGGCTGTACTTC.

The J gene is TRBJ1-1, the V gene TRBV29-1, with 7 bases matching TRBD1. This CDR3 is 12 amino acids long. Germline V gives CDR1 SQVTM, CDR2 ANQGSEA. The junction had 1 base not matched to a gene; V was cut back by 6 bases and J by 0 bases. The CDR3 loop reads CSVTGMNTEAFF. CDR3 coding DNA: TGCAGCGTGACAGGGATGAACACTGAAGCTTTCTTT.

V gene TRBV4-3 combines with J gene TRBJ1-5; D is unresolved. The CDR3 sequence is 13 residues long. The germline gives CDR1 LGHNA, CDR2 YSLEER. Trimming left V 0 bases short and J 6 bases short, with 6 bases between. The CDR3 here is CASSQDFVQPQHF. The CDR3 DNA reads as TGCGCCAGCAGCCAAGACTTTGTTCAGCCCCAGCATTTT.

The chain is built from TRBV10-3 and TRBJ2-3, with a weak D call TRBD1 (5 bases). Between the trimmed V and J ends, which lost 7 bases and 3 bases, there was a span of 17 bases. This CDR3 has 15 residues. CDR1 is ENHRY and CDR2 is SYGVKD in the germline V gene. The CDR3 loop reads CAITALWKGTDTQYF. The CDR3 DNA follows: TGTGCCATCACCGCGCTCTGGAAGGGGACAGATACGCAGTATTTT.

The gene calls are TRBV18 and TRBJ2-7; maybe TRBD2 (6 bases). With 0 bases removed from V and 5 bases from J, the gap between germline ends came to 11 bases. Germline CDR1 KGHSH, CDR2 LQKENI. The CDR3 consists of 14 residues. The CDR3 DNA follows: TGTGCCAGCTCACCACCGGAGGGTAACAACGAGCAGTACTTC. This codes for CASSPPEGNNEQYF.

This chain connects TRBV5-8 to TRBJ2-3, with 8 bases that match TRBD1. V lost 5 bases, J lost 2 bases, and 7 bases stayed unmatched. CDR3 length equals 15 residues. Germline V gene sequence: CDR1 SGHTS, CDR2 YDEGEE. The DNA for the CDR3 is TGTGCCAGCAGACCCTGGACAGGGTACACAGATACGCAGTATTTT. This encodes CASRPWTGYTDTQYF.

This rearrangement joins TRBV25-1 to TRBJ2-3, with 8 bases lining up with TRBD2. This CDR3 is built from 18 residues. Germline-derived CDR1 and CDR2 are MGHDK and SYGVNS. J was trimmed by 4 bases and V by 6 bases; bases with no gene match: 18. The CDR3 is CASSRSGGGVNGADTQYF. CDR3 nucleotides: TGTGCCAGCAGCCGCTCCGGGGGGGGTGTGAATGGCGCAGATACGCAGTATTTT.

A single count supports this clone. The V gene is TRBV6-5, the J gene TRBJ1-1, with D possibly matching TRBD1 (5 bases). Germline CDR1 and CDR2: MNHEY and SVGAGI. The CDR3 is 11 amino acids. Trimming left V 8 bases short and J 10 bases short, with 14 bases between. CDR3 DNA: TGTGCCAGCTCCCTCGGGGGTCGAGCTTTCTTT. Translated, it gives CASSLGGRAFF.

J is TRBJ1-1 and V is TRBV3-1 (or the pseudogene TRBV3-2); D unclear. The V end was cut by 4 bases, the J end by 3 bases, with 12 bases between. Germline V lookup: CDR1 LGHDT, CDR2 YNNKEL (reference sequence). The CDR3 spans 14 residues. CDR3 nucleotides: TGTGCCAGCAGCCCGCGGTTGGCTGACACTGAAGCTTTCTTT. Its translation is CASSPRLADTEAFF.

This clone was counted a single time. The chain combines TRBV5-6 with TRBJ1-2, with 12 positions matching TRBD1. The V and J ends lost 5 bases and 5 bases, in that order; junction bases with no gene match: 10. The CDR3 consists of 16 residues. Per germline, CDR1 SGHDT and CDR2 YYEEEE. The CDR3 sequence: CASRPLGTGGEYGYTF. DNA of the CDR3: TGTGCCAGCAGGCCCTTGGGGACAGGGGGCGAGTATGGCTACACCTTC.

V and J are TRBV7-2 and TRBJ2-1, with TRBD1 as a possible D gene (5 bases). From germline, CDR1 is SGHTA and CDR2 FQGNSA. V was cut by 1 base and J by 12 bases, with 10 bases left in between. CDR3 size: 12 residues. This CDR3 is CASSLGGLWQFF. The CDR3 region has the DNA TGTGCCAGCAGCTTAGGGGGCCTATGGCAGTTCTTC.

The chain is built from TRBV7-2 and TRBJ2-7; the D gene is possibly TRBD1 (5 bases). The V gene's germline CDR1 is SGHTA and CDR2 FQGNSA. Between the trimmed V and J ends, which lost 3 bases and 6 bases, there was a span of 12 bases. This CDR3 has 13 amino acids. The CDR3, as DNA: TGTGCCAGCAGCTTGCAGGGTAGGGGCGAGCAGTACTTC. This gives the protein CASSLQGRGEQYF.

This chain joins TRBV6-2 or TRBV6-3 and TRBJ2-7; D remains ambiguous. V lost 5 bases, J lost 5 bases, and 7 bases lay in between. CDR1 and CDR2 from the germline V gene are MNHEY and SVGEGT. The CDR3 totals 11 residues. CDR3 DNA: TGTGCCAGCAGTAAACAGAACGAGCAGTACTTC. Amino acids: CASSKQNEQYF.

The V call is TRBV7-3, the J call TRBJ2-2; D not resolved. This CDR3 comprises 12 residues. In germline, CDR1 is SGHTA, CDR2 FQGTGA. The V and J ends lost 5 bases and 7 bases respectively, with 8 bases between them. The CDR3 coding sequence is TGTGCCAGCAGCGCGGTGGGCGGGGAGCTGTTTTTT. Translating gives CASSAVGGELFF.

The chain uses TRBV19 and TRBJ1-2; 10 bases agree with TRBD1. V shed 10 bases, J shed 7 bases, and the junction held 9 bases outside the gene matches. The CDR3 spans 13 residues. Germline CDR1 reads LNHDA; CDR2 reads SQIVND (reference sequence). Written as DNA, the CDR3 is TGTGCCACCGCTGACAGGGGGCGACGTGGCTACACCTTC. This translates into CATADRGRRGYTF.

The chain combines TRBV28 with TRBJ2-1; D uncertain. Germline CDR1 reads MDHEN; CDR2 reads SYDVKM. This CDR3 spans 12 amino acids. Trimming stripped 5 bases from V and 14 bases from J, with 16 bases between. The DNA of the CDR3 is TGTGCCAGCAGTCCACTGACGAGCCAGGAGTTCTTC. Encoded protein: CASSPLTSQEFF.

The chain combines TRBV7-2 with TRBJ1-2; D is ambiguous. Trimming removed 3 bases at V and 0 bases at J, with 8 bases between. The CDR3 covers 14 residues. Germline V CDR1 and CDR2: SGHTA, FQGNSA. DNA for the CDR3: TGTGCCAGCAGCTTCGTAGGAGCTAACTATGGCTACACCTTC. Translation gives CASSFVGANYGYTF.

The CDR3 DNA sequence: TGTGCCAGTAGTATCAGGGTCAGGGGGCTCACTGAAGCTTTCTTT. Encoded protein: CASSIRVRGLTEAFF. The V gene is TRBV19, the J gene TRBJ1-1, with TRBD1 matching 8 bases. CDR3 length: 15 amino acids. Unmatched junction bases numbered 7, after V lost 3 bases and J lost 4 bases. Germline values: CDR1 LNHDA, CDR2 SQIVND (reference sequence).

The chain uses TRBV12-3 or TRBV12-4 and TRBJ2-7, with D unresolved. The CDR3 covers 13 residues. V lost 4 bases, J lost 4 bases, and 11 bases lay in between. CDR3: CASSSFSGYEQYF. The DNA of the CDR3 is TGTGCCAGCAGTTCCTTCTCCGGTTACGAGCAGTACTTC.

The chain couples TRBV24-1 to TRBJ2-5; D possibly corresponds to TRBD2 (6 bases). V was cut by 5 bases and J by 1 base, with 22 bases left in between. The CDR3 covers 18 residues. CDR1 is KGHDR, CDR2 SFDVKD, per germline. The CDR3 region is CATSAGGGAGTFQETQYF. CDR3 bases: TGTGCCACCAGTGCAGGAGGTGGGGCGGGAACTTTCCAAGAGACCCAGTACTTC.

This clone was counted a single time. The CDR3 loop is CASSQDAPWGAGGGLEQFF. The CDR3 DNA follows: TGCGCCAGCAGCCAAGATGCCCCCTGGGGGGCGGGAGGGGGTCTGGAGCAGTTCTTC. The J gene is TRBJ2-1, the V gene TRBV4-3, with 9 bases that match TRBD2. The CDR3 extends over 19 amino acids. Germline trimming cut 0 bases from V and 10 bases from J; bases unmatched to any gene: 19. Germline values: CDR1 LGHNA, CDR2 YSLEER.

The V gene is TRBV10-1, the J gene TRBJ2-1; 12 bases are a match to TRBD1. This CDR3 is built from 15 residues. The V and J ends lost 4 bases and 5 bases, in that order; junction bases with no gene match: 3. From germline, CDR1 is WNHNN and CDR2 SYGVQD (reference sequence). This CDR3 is CASSVGTGGHNEQFF. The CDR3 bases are TGCGCCAGCAGTGTCGGGACAGGGGGCCACAATGAGCAGTTCTTC.

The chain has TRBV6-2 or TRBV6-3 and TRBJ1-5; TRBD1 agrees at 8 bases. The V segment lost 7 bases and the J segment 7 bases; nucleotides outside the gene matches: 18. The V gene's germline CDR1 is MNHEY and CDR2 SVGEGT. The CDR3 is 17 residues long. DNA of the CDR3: TGTGCCAGCACCCCGAGGGGCAGGGGGCGCGGGGTACAGCCCCAGCATTTT. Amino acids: CASTPRGRGRGVQPQHF.

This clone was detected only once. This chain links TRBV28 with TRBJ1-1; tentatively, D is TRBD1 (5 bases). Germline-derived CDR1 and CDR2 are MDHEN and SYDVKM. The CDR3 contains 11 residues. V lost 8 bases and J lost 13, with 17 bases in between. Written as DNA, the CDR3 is TGTGCCAGCGGTTACCGGGACTACGGTTTCTTT. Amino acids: CASGYRDYGFF.

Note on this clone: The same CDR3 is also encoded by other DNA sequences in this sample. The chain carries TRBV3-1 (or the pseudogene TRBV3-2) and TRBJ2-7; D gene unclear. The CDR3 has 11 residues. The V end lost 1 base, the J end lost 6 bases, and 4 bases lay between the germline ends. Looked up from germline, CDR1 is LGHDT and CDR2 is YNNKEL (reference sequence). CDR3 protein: CASSQGAEQYF. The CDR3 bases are TGTGCCAGCAGCCAAGGGGCCGAGCAGTACTTC.

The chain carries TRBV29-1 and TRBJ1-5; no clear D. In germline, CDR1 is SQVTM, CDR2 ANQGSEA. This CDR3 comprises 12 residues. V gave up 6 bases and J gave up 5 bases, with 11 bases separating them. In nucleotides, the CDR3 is TGCAGCGTCGGTGAGCCTTATCAGCCCCAGCATTTT. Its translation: CSVGEPYQPQHF.

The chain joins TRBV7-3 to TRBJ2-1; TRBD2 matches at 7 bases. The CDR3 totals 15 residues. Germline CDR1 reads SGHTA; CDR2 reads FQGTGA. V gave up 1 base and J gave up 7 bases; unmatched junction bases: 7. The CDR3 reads CASSLIAGDWNEQFF. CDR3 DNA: TGTGCCAGCAGCTTAATTGCGGGAGACTGGAATGAGCAGTTCTTC.

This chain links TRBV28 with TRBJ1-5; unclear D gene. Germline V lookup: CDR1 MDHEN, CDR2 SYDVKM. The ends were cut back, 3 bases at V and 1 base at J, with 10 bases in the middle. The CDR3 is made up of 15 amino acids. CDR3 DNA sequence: TGTGCCAGCAGTTTTCCGGGAGCAAGCAATCAGCCCCAGCATTTT. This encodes CASSFPGASNQPQHF.